The 4 T cell receptor beta chains presented below share a single source sample, sequenced in a study of T cell responses to AZD1222 COVID-19 vaccine. Measured with immunoSEQ multiplex PCR; TCRdb has only the in-frame clones, and not every one. The sample shows tens of thousands of clones, around four fifths of them seen only once. The sequencing used peripheral blood, collected 28 days after the second dose of the MenACWY control vaccine. The receptors stem from an adult who received the MenACWY meningococcal vaccine as a control.

J is TRBJ1-5 and V is TRBV11-2; D unresolved. CDR1 is SGHAT, CDR2 FQNNGV, per germline. Trimming took 3 bases from V and 0 from J, leaving 3 bases between them. The CDR3 consists of 13 residues. The CDR3 DNA reads TGTGCCAGCAGCTTTAATAGCAATCAGCCCCAGCATTTT. Protein: CASSFNSNQPQHF.

CDR3 protein: CASSSKGPGTGELFF. CDR3 nucleotide sequence: TGCGCCAGCAGCTCGAAGGGGCCGGGGACCGGGGAGCTGTTTTTT. The rearrangement links TRBV5-1 to TRBJ2-2; TRBD1 or TRBD2 may be the D gene (5 bases each). This CDR3 is built from 15 residues. Trimming took 3 bases from V and 5 from J, leaving 14 bases between them. Looked up from germline, CDR1 is SGHRS and CDR2 is YFSETQ.

In this sample, this clone turned up a few times. This chain uses TRBV10-1 with TRBJ2-7; D may be TRBD2 (6 bases). V was clipped by 3 bases and J by 0 bases, with 15 bases between them. This CDR3 region has 16 residues. Looked up from germline, CDR1 is WNHNN and CDR2 is SYGVQD (reference sequence). The CDR3 here is CASSDTRDGSSYEQYF. The CDR3 nucleotides are TGCGCCAGCAGTGATACGCGGGACGGGAGCTCCTACGAGCAGTACTTC.

The chain uses TRBV4-1 and TRBJ1-2, with D unclear. Trimming shortened V by 1 base and J by 3 bases, and 12 bases separated the two germline ends. CDR3 length: 15 residues. The germline gives CDR1 MGHRA, CDR2 YSYEKL. This chain's CDR3 is CASSQVMQAYYGYTF. The DNA for the CDR3 is TGCGCCAGCAGCCAAGTGATGCAGGCTTACTATGGCTACACCTTC.